Following are 32 T cell receptor beta chains from one sample sequenced in a study of cytomegalovirus exposure and HLA in healthy donors. PCR primers comprised 60 Vbeta and 13 Jbeta primers. The data were produced by immunoSEQ multiplex PCR, yet TCRdb's version contains in-frame clones alone and is incomplete. Its clone listing holds about 130,000 clones. Sequencing was carried out using PBMCs. All receptors come from a man in his forties in good health and CMV-seronegative.

This sequence joins TRBV7-6 and TRBJ2-7, with a tentative D call TRBD2 (7 bases). The germline gives CDR1 SGHVS, CDR2 FNYEAQ. The V gene lost 2 bases and the J gene lost 6 bases, with 14 bases spanning the gap. This CDR3 spans 14 amino acids. The CDR3 spells CASSLSRGGLEQYF. The DNA of the CDR3 is TGTGCCAGCAGCTTATCAAGGGGGGGCCTCGAGCAGTACTTC. Filled out from reference TRBV7-6 and TRBJ2-7, the complete variable domain reads GAGVSQSPRYKVTKRGQDVALRCDPISGHVSLYWYRQALGQGPEFLTYFNYEAQQDKSGLPNDRFSAERPEGSISTLTIQRTEQRDSAMYRCASSLSRGGLEQYFGPGTRLTVT.

The chain has TRBV5-4 and TRBJ1-2; the match to TRBD1 covers 7 bases. The CDR3 is 14 residues long. Germline V gene lookup returns CDR1 SGHNT and CDR2 YYREEE (reference sequence). Trimming at V came to 4 bases and at J to 4 bases, leaving 7 bases not matched to a gene. The CDR3 sequence: CASSLSTGIYGYTF. The CDR3 region has the DNA TGTGCCAGCAGCCTTTCGACAGGGATCTATGGCTACACCTTC.

J is TRBJ2-1 and V is TRBV30; D is uncertain. CDR3 length: 15 amino acids. V lost 3 bases and J 0 bases, leaving 12 bases between the germline ends. Germline CDR1 reads GTSNPN; CDR2 reads SVGIG (reference sequence). In DNA, the CDR3 is TGTGCCTGGAGCGCCCAGGTTAGCTCCTACAATGAGCAGTTCTTC. Translation gives CAWSAQVSSYNEQFF. The full variable domain, in which reference TRBV30 and TRBJ2-1 provide the parts outside the CDR3, is SQTIHQWPATLVQPVGSPLSLECTVEGTSNPNLYWYRQAAGRGLQLLFYSVGIGQISSEVPQNLSASRPQDRQFILSSKKLLLSDSGFYLCAWSAQVSSYNEQFFGPGTRLTVL.

The chain combines TRBV7-9 with TRBJ2-7; D is unclear. V lost 5 bases to trimming and J lost 4 bases, with 9 bases between them. The CDR3 consists of 12 residues. The germline V gene has CDR1 SEHNR and CDR2 FQNEAQ (reference sequence). This CDR3 is CASSPGRYEQYF. The CDR3 DNA is TGTGCCAGCAGCCCTGGCCGTTACGAGCAGTACTTC.

The rearrangement joins TRBV19 to TRBJ2-3, with 7 bases identical to TRBD2. CDR3 size: 18 residues. Germline trimming cut 5 bases from V and 1 base from J; bases unmatched to any gene: 15. CDR1 and CDR2 (germline): LNHDA, SQIVND (reference sequence). CDR3 DNA sequence: TGTGCCAGTAGTTCGCCCCGGGACTACCTATTCGGCACAGATACGCAGTATTTT. Protein: CASSSPRDYLFGTDTQYF.

This chain links TRBV30 with TRBJ2-4; no definite D call. From germline, CDR1 is GTSNPN and CDR2 SVGIG (reference sequence). V lost 0 bases and J lost 7, with 10 bases in between. The CDR3 spans 13 residues. CDR3 nucleotides: TGTGCCTGGAGTGTCGGTCAGACTAACATTCAGTACTTC. This translates into CAWSVGQTNIQYF.

The gene calls are TRBV4-3 and TRBJ1-4, with D perhaps matching TRBD1 (6 bases). CDR1 and CDR2 from the germline V gene are LGHNA and YSLEER. The V and J ends lost 4 bases and 4 bases respectively, with 13 bases between them. The CDR3 runs 15 residues. The CDR3, as DNA: TGCGCCAGCAGCCCTTTGGGACAAAATAATGAAAAACTGTTTTTT. This codes for CASSPLGQNNEKLFF.

V gene TRBV5-1 combines with J gene TRBJ1-2; D is possibly TRBD1 (5 bases). V lost 4 bases and J lost 3, with 10 bases in between. Germline lookup yields CDR1 SGHRS and CDR2 YFSETQ. The CDR3 has 13 residues. The CDR3 spells CASSQDIYYGYTF. In nucleotides, the CDR3 is TGCGCCAGCAGCCAGGACATCTACTATGGCTACACCTTC.

This sequence joins TRBV4-1 and TRBJ1-1; D unresolved. Trimming removed 0 bases from V and 5 bases from J, with 7 bases in between. This CDR3 is 13 amino acids long. CDR1 and CDR2 (germline): MGHRA, YSYEKL. The CDR3 nucleotides read TGCGCCAGCAGCCAAGAAGGAGAGACTGAAGCTTTCTTT. Its protein product is CASSQEGETEAFF.

The gene calls are TRBV30 and TRBJ1-5; D is possibly TRBD1 (5 bases). Germline lookup yields CDR1 GTSNPN and CDR2 SVGIG (reference sequence). Trimming pared 0 bases from V and 4 bases from J, leaving 10 bases between. The CDR3 has 14 residues. CDR3: CAWSVQAGNQPQHF. CDR3 in DNA: TGTGCCTGGAGTGTACAAGCAGGGAATCAGCCCCAGCATTTT.

The V gene is TRBV19, the J gene TRBJ2-3; D remains ambiguous. Looked up from germline, CDR1 is LNHDA and CDR2 is SQIVND (reference sequence). This CDR3 contains 12 residues. Trimming removed 4 bases at V and 5 bases at J, with 7 bases between. The CDR3 bases are TGTGCCAGTAGTAATAGTGGAGATACGCAGTATTTT. It yields the protein CASSNSGDTQYF.

This chain joins TRBV14 and TRBJ2-1; possibly TRBD1 for D (5 bases). V was clipped by 0 bases and J by 2 bases, with 17 bases between them. Germline V gene lookup returns CDR1 SGHDN and CDR2 FVKESK. The CDR3 is 18 amino acids. The CDR3: CASSQEGQVRRTYNEQFF. Here the CDR3 DNA reads TGTGCCAGCAGCCAAGAGGGGCAAGTCAGGAGAACCTACAATGAGCAGTTCTTC.

CDR3 protein: CATEGDRDGTEAFF. CDR3 DNA sequence: TGTGCCACTGAGGGGGACAGGGATGGCACTGAAGCTTTCTTT. The chain has TRBV10-3 and TRBJ1-1; 9 nucleotides align to TRBD1. Germline V gene data show CDR1 as ENHRY and CDR2 as SYGVKD. Trimming cost V 10 bases and J 4 bases; bases outside gene matches: 10. This CDR3 has 14 residues.

The rearrangement uses TRBV27 and TRBJ1-6; TRBD1 aligns across 9 bases. Germline assignment: CDR1 MNHEY and CDR2 SMNVEV (reference sequence). CDR3 length equals 14 residues. Losses at the gene ends were 3 bases for V and 8 bases for J; bases not matched to a gene: 2. For the CDR3, the DNA is TGTGCCAGCAGTTTTGACAGGGGGTATTCACCCCTCCACTTT. Encoded protein: CASSFDRGYSPLHF.

This chain joins TRBV4-1 and TRBJ2-7; TRBD2 might be the D (5 bases). The germline V gene has CDR1 MGHRA and CDR2 YSYEKL. The CDR3 is made up of 15 amino acids. The V end lost 6 bases, the J end lost 4 bases, and 19 bases lay between the germline ends. The CDR3 protein is CASSEKVGSGYEQYF. Written as DNA, the CDR3 is TGCGCCAGCAGTGAAAAGGTGGGGAGCGGATACGAGCAGTACTTC.

J is TRBJ2-7 and V is TRBV27; a possible D gene is TRBD2 (6 bases). This CDR3 contains 14 residues. Germline loops: CDR1 MNHEY, CDR2 SMNVEV (reference sequence). The V and J ends lost 5 bases and 2 bases respectively, with 13 bases between them. The CDR3 sequence: CASSVRDSTYEQYF. The CDR3 DNA follows: TGTGCCAGCAGTGTCCGGGACTCTACCTACGAGCAGTACTTC.

The V and J genes are TRBV28 and TRBJ2-1; D gene unclear. Germline values: CDR1 MDHEN, CDR2 SYDVKM. Deletions cut 1 base from V and 3 bases from J, with 10 bases between. The CDR3 contains 15 residues. CDR3 nucleotide sequence: TGTGCCAGCAGTTTATCGGCAGGATTCTACAATGAGCAGTTCTTC. It codes for CASSLSAGFYNEQFF. Based on the CDR3 plus reference TRBV28 and TRBJ2-1, the full variable domain is DVKVTQSSRYLVKRTGEKVFLECVQDMDHENMFWYRQDPGLGLRLIYFSYDVKMKEKGDIPEGYSVSREKKERFSLILESASTNQTSMYLCASSLSAGFYNEQFFGPGTRLTVL.

The rearrangement links TRBV19 to TRBJ1-1; TRBD1 agrees at 8 bases. Germline V gene data show CDR1 as LNHDA and CDR2 as SQIVND (reference sequence). The junction had 15 bases not matched to a gene; V was cut back by 3 bases and J by 3 bases. The CDR3 contains 18 residues. CDR3 in DNA: TGTGCCAGTAGTATCCAGGGCAGGGGGCGATTTGGGGACACTGAAGCTTTCTTT. Protein product: CASSIQGRGRFGDTEAFF.

This chain joins TRBV7-8 and TRBJ2-5; tentative D call: TRBD2 (7 bases). Germline values: CDR1 SGHVS, CDR2 FQNEAQ. Trimming left V 4 bases short and J 7 bases short, with 16 bases between. There are 14 residues in the CDR3. CDR3 nucleotides: TGTGCCAGCAGCTACTCTAGCGGAGGGGGGACCCAGTACTTC. Encoded protein: CASSYSSGGGTQYF.

The rearrangement links TRBV25-1 to TRBJ1-2, with a possible D match to TRBD1 (5 bases). The germline gives CDR1 MGHDK, CDR2 SYGVNS. V was shortened by 6 bases and J by 5 bases, with 13 bases between the two germline ends. This CDR3 comprises 13 residues. This chain's CDR3 is CASRRGGEYGYTF. The CDR3 region has the DNA TGTGCCAGCAGGCGGGGGGGGGAATATGGCTACACCTTC.

The chain uses TRBV10-3 and TRBJ2-2, with D unresolved. V lost 10 bases to trimming and J lost 0 bases, with 9 bases between them. The CDR3 contains 13 residues. The germline gives CDR1 ENHRY, CDR2 SYGVKD. Here the CDR3 DNA reads TGTGCCAAAAGGAGTTCGAACACCGGGGAGCTGTTTTTT. Translated: CAKRSSNTGELFF.

The J gene is TRBJ2-3, the V gene TRBV10-3, with TRBD1 matching over 11 bases. The CDR3 runs 17 residues. The germline gives CDR1 ENHRY, CDR2 SYGVKD. Trimming took 2 bases from V and 3 from J; bases not matched to a gene: 7. The CDR3 region has the DNA TGTGCCATCAGTGAGCCTACAAGGGACAGGGGGACAGATACGCAGTATTTT. Amino acid sequence: CAISEPTRDRGTDTQYF.

The J gene is TRBJ2-7, the V gene TRBV6-5, with no clear D. The CDR3 sequence is 15 residues long. CDR1 is MNHEY and CDR2 is SVGAGI in the germline V gene. The V and J ends lost 5 bases and 3 bases respectively, with 17 bases between them. CDR3 region: CASSRPRGSHYEQYF. The CDR3 DNA is TGTGCCAGCAGTCGCCCCCGTGGTAGCCACTACGAGCAGTACTTC.

V usage is TRBV20-1 and J usage is TRBJ1-2; 7 bases map to TRBD1. Trimming at V came to 3 bases and at J to 7 bases, leaving 2 bases not matched to a gene. The V gene's germline CDR1 is DFQATT and CDR2 SNEGSKA (reference sequence). The CDR3 totals 11 residues. CDR3 protein: CSASSGGGYTF. The CDR3 DNA follows: TGCAGTGCTAGCTCAGGGGGTGGCTACACCTTC.

The chain carries TRBV15 and TRBJ2-5, with 7 bases identical to TRBD1. The closer fit of TRBJ2-7 to the DNA end suggests the J call may be wrong. Germline-derived CDR1 and CDR2 are LNHNV and YYDKDF (reference sequence). The CDR3 runs to 15 residues. Here the CDR3 reads CATSGRQGKGLEQYF. CDR3 nucleotides: TGTGCCACCAGCGGCAGACAGGGAAAGGGTCTCGAGCAGTACTTC.

V is TRBV13 and J is TRBJ2-5; D call uncertain. The J call is doubtful: the DNA matches TRBJ2-7 better. The CDR3 is 14 amino acids. CDR1 PRHDT and CDR2 FYEKMQ come from the germline V gene (reference sequence). CDR3 DNA sequence: TGTGCCAGCAGCTTGAGAGGCCTCGTTTACGAGCAGTACTTC. Amino acids: CASSLRGLVYEQYF.

CDR3 coding DNA: TGTGCCAGTAGAAAGACAGGGGTCTACAATGAGCAGTTCTTC. Translating it yields CASRKTGVYNEQFF. V is TRBV19 and J is TRBJ2-1; 8 positions agree with TRBD1. Germline V gives CDR1 LNHDA, CDR2 SQIVND (reference sequence). The CDR3 consists of 14 residues. V lost 6 bases, J lost 3 bases, and 4 bases stayed unmatched. Full variable domain (outside the CDR3, taken from reference TRBV19 and TRBJ2-1): DGGITQSPKYLFRKEGQNVTLSCEQNLNHDAMYWYRQDPGQGLRLIYYSQIVNDFQKGDIAEGYSVSREKKESFPLTVTSAQKNPTAFYLCASRKTGVYNEQFFGPGTRLTVL.

This chain links TRBV7-2 with TRBJ1-5; the D is unclear. V was cut by 3 bases and J by 0 bases, with 9 bases left in between. CDR3 size: 15 residues. Germline values: CDR1 SGHTA, CDR2 FQGNSA. The CDR3 sequence is CASSFTLDSNQPQHF. CDR3 bases: TGTGCCAGCAGCTTTACACTAGATAGCAATCAGCCCCAGCATTTT.

The V call is TRBV6-1, the J call TRBJ2-7; 10 nucleotides agree with TRBD1. The CDR3 spans 15 residues. The ends lost 4 bases at V and 6 bases at J; junction bases unmatched: 9. Per the germline V gene, CDR1 is MNHNS and CDR2 is SASEGT. CDR3 nucleotides: TGTGCCAGCAGTGGCCCGGGACAGGGGTTGGGCGAGCAGTACTTC. Protein sequence: CASSGPGQGLGEQYF.

The rearrangement uses TRBV5-1 and TRBJ2-1; TRBD1 agrees at 7 bases. J was trimmed by 7 bases and V by 1 base; bases with no gene match: 8. The CDR3 spans 15 residues. Germline V lookup: CDR1 SGHRS, CDR2 YFSETQ. The CDR3: CASSLLEQGTNEQFF. CDR3 nucleotide sequence: TGCGCCAGCAGCTTGTTGGAACAGGGGACAAATGAGCAGTTCTTC. Drawing the rest from reference TRBV5-1 and TRBJ2-1, the complete variable domain is KAGVTQTPRYLIKTRGQQVTLSCSPISGHRSVSWYQQTPGQGLQFLFEYFSETQRNKGNFPGRFSGRQFSNSRSEMNVSTLELGDSALYLCASSLLEQGTNEQFFGPGTRLTVL.

This chain links TRBV5-5 with TRBJ1-1; D is unresolved. CDR1 and CDR2 from the germline V gene are SGHKS and YYEKEE (reference sequence). Deletions cut 4 bases from V and 4 bases from J, with 20 bases between. The CDR3 contains 16 residues. The CDR3 sequence is CASSLWWAQIGTEAFF. CDR3 nucleotides: TGTGCCAGCAGCCTTTGGTGGGCCCAGATAGGCACTGAAGCTTTCTTT.

This chain joins TRBV29-1 and TRBJ2-7; perhaps TRBD1 as D (6 bases). Trimming took 2 bases from V and 1 from J, leaving 24 bases between them. Per germline, CDR1 SQVTM and CDR2 ANQGSEA. The CDR3 runs 18 residues. CDR3 loop: CSVEPRGLPVTLSYEQYF. The CDR3 coding sequence is TGCAGCGTTGAACCCAGGGGCCTCCCCGTGACCTTATCCTACGAGCAGTACTTC.